This passage covers 11 T cell receptor beta chains from one sample sequenced in a study of blood T cell repertoires in COVID-19. Only in-frame clones appear in the TCRdb table, and some are missing; sequencing was by immunoSEQ multiplex PCR. The sample lists 90,000 to 120,000 clones, about 87% occurring once. The material sequenced was peripheral blood. The receptors were gathered from a man aged 45-60 years with acute or convalescent COVID-19.

This clone was recorded only once. V and J are TRBV7-2 and TRBJ1-2; D unclear. Trimming shortened V by 6 bases and J by 3 bases, and 17 bases separated the two germline ends. This CDR3 has 15 residues. CDR1 is SGHTA and CDR2 is FQGNSA in the germline V gene. CDR3 nucleotides: TGTGCCAGCAGTCCTCCAGGCACCTATCACTATGGCTACACCTTC. Protein sequence: CASSPPGTYHYGYTF.

The chain recombines TRBV29-1 with TRBJ2-3; TRBD2 agrees at 11 bases. Germline CDR1 reads SQVTM; CDR2 reads ANQGSEA. V lost 2 bases and J lost 3; bases outside the gene matches: 10. CDR3 length: 17 amino acids. The CDR3 here is CSVENVAGLAATDTQYF. The CDR3 region has the DNA TGCAGCGTTGAAAACGTGGCGGGACTAGCGGCGACAGATACGCAGTATTTT.

The V and J genes are TRBV27 and TRBJ2-5; the match to TRBD2 covers 14 bases. The CDR3 contains 16 residues. The V gene end was trimmed by 6 bases and the J gene end by 7 bases; junction bases not matched to a gene: 10. Looked up from germline, CDR1 is MNHEY and CDR2 is SMNVEV (reference sequence). As DNA, the CDR3 is TGTGCCAGCAGGCCCCTGACTAGCGGGAGGGCCGGGACCCAGTACTTC. This gives the protein CASRPLTSGRAGTQYF.

In its sample, this clone was seen once. The chain joins TRBV21-1 to TRBJ1-6. TRBV21-1 is a documented pseudogene. The CDR3 has 15 residues. For the CDR3, the DNA is TGTGCCAGCAGCGGCCGGAGGAAGGGTTGTTCACCCCTCCACTTT. Amino acids: CASSGRRKGCSPLHF.

V is TRBV30 and J is TRBJ2-7, with 7 bases fitting TRBD1. Germline V lookup: CDR1 GTSNPN, CDR2 SVGIG (reference sequence). J gave up 5 bases and V 0 bases, and 1 base lay outside the gene matches. The length of the CDR3 is 12 residues. In DNA, the CDR3 is TGTGCCTGGAGTGTGGACAGGCACGAGCAGTACTTC. It yields the protein CAWSVDRHEQYF.

The chain joins TRBV11-2 to TRBJ2-7; 10 positions agree with TRBD2. The CDR3 runs 13 residues. CDR1 is SGHAT, CDR2 FQNNGV, per germline. CDR3 amino acids: CVTSGFETYEQYF. CDR3 coding DNA: TGTGTGACTAGCGGGTTTGAAACCTACGAGCAGTACTTC.

V gene TRBV28 combines with J gene TRBJ2-7; the D is unclear. The CDR3 extends over 13 amino acids. CDR1 and CDR2 from the germline V gene are MDHEN and SYDVKM. V lost 2 bases and J lost 3, with 8 bases in between. The CDR3 region has the DNA TGTGCCAGCAGTTTAAATCCCCTCTACGAGCAGTACTTC. This codes for CASSLNPLYEQYF.

The chain couples TRBV2 to TRBJ1-2; 7 bases agree with TRBD1. Germline V gene data show CDR1 as SNHLY and CDR2 as FYNNEI. Losses at the gene ends were 5 bases for V and 1 base for J; bases not matched to a gene: 4. The CDR3 contains 14 residues. The CDR3 DNA reads as TGTGCCAGCAGTATTGGGGACAGTAACTATGGCTACACCTTC. Protein product: CASSIGDSNYGYTF.

This chain connects TRBV21-1 to TRBJ2-7; TRBD1 reflects the table's D call only, with no check against the DNA. TRBV21-1 is a known pseudogene. The CDR3 is made up of 17 amino acids. As DNA, the CDR3 is TGTGCCAGCAGCAAAGATCCCCGGGACAGCCCTAACTACGAGCAGTACTTC. Translating gives CASSKDPRDSPNYEQYF.

DNA of the CDR3: TGCGCCAGCAGGGACCTTAGCGGGAACACAGATACGCAGTATTTT. Protein product: CASRDLSGNTDTQYF. J is TRBJ2-3 and V is TRBV10-2; 8 bases line up with TRBD2. Germline loops: CDR1 WSHSY, CDR2 SAAADI. V gave up 6 bases and J gave up 2 bases; unmatched junction bases: 7. The CDR3 runs 15 residues.

The chain uses TRBV4-1 and TRBJ2-5; D gene unclear. Looked up from germline, CDR1 is MGHRA and CDR2 is YSYEKL. The CDR3 sequence is 12 residues long. V was trimmed by 6 bases and J by 0 bases, leaving 5 bases between them. The DNA for the CDR3 is TGCGCCAGCAGTGCGGACCAAGAGACCCAGTACTTC. Its translation is CASSADQETQYF.